This passage covers 31 T cell receptor beta chains from one sample sequenced in a study of low-dose radiotherapy and immunotherapy resistance in tumors. First-strand cDNA used TRAV- and TRBV-specific primers, covering alpha and beta chains. TCRs were put through approximately 20 PCR cycles of amplification with Phusion. A constant-region primer and the V-primer adapter served as the primer pair. TCRdb re-called the reads with MiXCR, one entry per CDR3 protein. The profile shows 13,000 or so distinct CDR3 sequences, about 75% of them singletons. The receptors derive from a human donor with advanced metastatic prostate, ovarian, gallbladder or colorectal cancer (not recorded which). This table probably holds off-target reads from a library built for another chain.

This clonotype was detected a few times. J is TRBJ1-6 and V is TRBV12-3 or TRBV12-4; D unresolved. This CDR3 is 13 amino acids long. V gave up 3 bases and J gave up 10 bases, with 10 bases separating them. The CDR3: CASSFAERSPLHF. DNA for the CDR3: TGTGCCAGCAGTTTTGCGGAACGGTCACCCCTCCACTTT.

The rearrangement uses TRBV7-9 and TRBJ2-3, with TRBD2 matching over 7 bases. V was pared by 5 bases and J by 6 bases, with 8 bases of the junction left unmatched. Germline CDR1 SEHNR, CDR2 FQNEAQ (reference sequence). The CDR3 contains 14 residues. The CDR3 region has the DNA TGTGCCAGCAGCCTAACTAGCGAACGGGATACGCAGTATTTT. As protein: CASSLTSERDTQYF.

The chain has TRBV7-6 and TRBJ1-2; D uncertain. Trimming removed 6 bases from V and 1 base from J, with 18 bases in between. This CDR3 has 16 amino acids. Germline lookup yields CDR1 SGHVS and CDR2 FNYEAQ. The DNA of the CDR3 is TGTGCCAGCAGGAAACAGCCAACCGATGATAACTATGGCTACACCTTC. Its protein is CASRKQPTDDNYGYTF.

This rearrangement joins TRBV11-3 to TRBJ2-5; D assignment may be TRBD1 or TRBD2 (5 bases each). CDR1 is SGHNT, CDR2 YENEEA, per germline. This CDR3 is built from 12 residues. V dropped 3 bases and J dropped 7 bases, with 9 bases sitting between them. CDR3 region: CASSLGRATQYF. CDR3 bases: TGTGCCAGCAGCTTGGGACGGGCGACCCAGTACTTC.

The chain carries TRBV3-1 and TRBJ1-6; TRBD1 agrees at 7 bases. The germline V gene has CDR1 LGHDT and CDR2 YNNKEL (reference sequence). This CDR3 region has 14 residues. With 4 bases clipped from V and 8 bases from J, the junction kept 5 bases outside the gene matches. The CDR3 here is CASSRPDRDSPLHF. The CDR3 coding sequence is TGTGCCAGCAGCCGTCCTGACAGGGATTCACCCCTCCACTTT.

The chain uses TRBV20-1 and TRBJ2-7; perhaps D is TRBD1 or TRBD2 (6 bases each). Trimming shortened V by 4 bases and J by 3 bases, and 13 bases separated the two germline ends. The CDR3 runs to 13 residues. Germline lookup yields CDR1 DFQATT and CDR2 SNEGSKA (reference sequence). This CDR3 is CSAIGGQDYEQYF. The CDR3 nucleotides read TGCAGTGCTATAGGGGGGCAGGACTACGAGCAGTACTTC.

The chain combines TRBV15 with TRBJ2-2, with 7 bases that match TRBD1. J lost 2 bases, V lost 6 bases, and 6 bases had no gene match. Germline V gives CDR1 LNHNV, CDR2 YYDKDF (reference sequence). CDR3 size: 15 residues. The chain's CDR3 is CATRPGTVNTGELFF. CDR3 coding DNA: TGTGCCACCAGACCCGGGACAGTAAACACCGGGGAGCTGTTTTTT.

J is TRBJ2-3 and V is TRBV10-3; D ambiguous. The length of the CDR3 is 15 residues. V lost 0 bases to trimming and J lost 3 bases, with 10 bases between them. The germline CDR1 and CDR2 sequences are ENHRY and SYGVKD. The CDR3 DNA reads as TGTGCCATCAGTGAGTCGGTGGATTTGACAGATACGCAGTATTTT. Protein: CAISESVDLTDTQYF.

A single count supports this clonotype. This CDR3 is CASSETTRATNEKLFF. CDR3 sequence (DNA): TGTGCCAGCAGTGAAACAACCAGGGCAACTAATGAAAAACTGTTTTTT. The chain uses TRBV6-1 and TRBJ1-4; D perhaps matches TRBD1 (5 bases). CDR1 and CDR2 from the germline V gene are MNHNS and SASEGT. The V gene lost 2 bases and the J gene lost 0 bases, with 10 bases spanning the gap. The CDR3 runs 16 residues.

J is TRBJ1-2 and V is TRBV19; D is possibly TRBD1 (5 bases). The germline V gene has CDR1 LNHDA and CDR2 SQIVND (reference sequence). Deletions cut 3 bases from V and 7 bases from J, with 9 bases between. The CDR3 sequence is 12 residues long. The CDR3, as DNA: TGTGCCAGTAGTATGAGGGACTCTGGCTACACCTTC. This sequence encodes CASSMRDSGYTF.

V and J are TRBV12-3 or TRBV12-4 and TRBJ2-6, with D unresolved. Trimming stripped 1 base from V and 3 bases from J, with 7 bases between. This CDR3 contains 15 residues. The DNA for the CDR3 is TGTGCCAGCAGTTTAGATGGCAGTGGGGCCAACGTCCTGACTTTC. Protein: CASSLDGSGANVLTF.

This clonotype has a handful of counts. The chain uses TRBV14 and TRBJ2-7; no clear D. Germline CDR1 and CDR2: SGHDN and FVKESK. The CDR3 runs to 12 residues. Trimming removed 4 bases from V and 4 bases from J, with 8 bases in between. This chain's CDR3 is CASSLTIYEQYF. For the CDR3, the DNA is TGTGCCAGCAGCCTGACAATTTACGAGCAGTACTTC. Full variable domain (outside the CDR3, taken from reference TRBV14 and TRBJ2-7): EAGVTQFPSHSVIEKGQTVTLRCDPISGHDNLYWYRRVMGKEIKFLLHFVKESKQDESGMPNNRFLAERTGGTYSTLKVQPAELEDSGVYFCASSLTIYEQYFGPGTRLTVT.

The chain recombines TRBV5-5 with TRBJ2-7; perhaps TRBD1 as D (6 bases). The length of the CDR3 is 15 residues. The V gene's germline CDR1 is SGHKS and CDR2 YYEKEE (reference sequence). The ends were cut back, 0 bases at V and 3 bases at J, with 13 bases in the middle. CDR3: CASSLDTGFGYEQYF. For the CDR3, the DNA is TGTGCCAGCAGCTTGGATACAGGGTTCGGCTACGAGCAGTACTTC. Drawing the rest from reference TRBV5-5 and TRBJ2-7, the complete variable domain is DAGVTQSPTHLIKTRGQQVTLRCSPISGHKSVSWYQQVLGQGPQFIFQYYEKEERGRGNFPDRFSARQFPNYSSELNVNALLLGDSALYLCASSLDTGFGYEQYFGPGTRLTVT.

This clonotype was counted a single time. This chain connects TRBV6-1 to TRBJ2-3; 8 positions match TRBD2. The CDR3 is 14 residues long. V lost 9 bases and J lost 5; bases outside the gene matches: 10. Per the germline V gene, CDR1 is MNHNS and CDR2 is SASEGT. The CDR3 DNA sequence: TGTGCCAGTAGGATCGGGGGGGATAGAGATACGCAGTATTTT. Its translation: CASRIGGDRDTQYF.

The rearrangement links TRBV25-1 to TRBJ1-1; 8 bases agree with TRBD1. V lost 8 bases and J lost 5; bases outside the gene matches: 10. Germline CDR1 reads MGHDK; CDR2 reads SYGVNS. The CDR3 covers 14 residues. CDR3 in DNA: TGTGCCAGCGGTACCGGGACAGGAGGAACTGAAGCTTTCTTT. It is translated as CASGTGTGGTEAFF.

In the case of this clonotype: The junction does not match germline at one end; this may be a read error. The chain recombines TRBV5-4 with TRBJ2-1; possibly TRBD2 for D (5 bases). This CDR3 comprises 11 residues. Germline CDR1 is SGHNT and CDR2 is YYREEE (reference sequence). CDR3 in amino acids: CASSLMGSLIF. In DNA form, the CDR3 reads TGTGCCAGCAGCTTGATGGGGAGCCTGATCTTC.

The rearrangement uses TRBV5-1 and TRBJ1-1; a possible D gene is TRBD1 (6 bases). Germline loops: CDR1 SGHRS, CDR2 YFSETQ. The V gene lost 0 bases and the J gene lost 4 bases, with 13 bases spanning the gap. This CDR3 contains 15 residues. For the CDR3, the DNA is TGCGCCAGCAGCTTGGGGGGGGGCAGAGGCACTGAAGCTTTCTTT. Translated, it gives CASSLGGGRGTEAFF.

This clonotype was seen only once. The chain carries TRBV19 and TRBJ1-5; D possibly corresponds to TRBD1 (5 bases). CDR3 length: 13 residues. Germline V gene data show CDR1 as LNHDA and CDR2 as SQIVND (reference sequence). The germline V and J ends were trimmed by 4 bases and 11 bases, with 15 bases remaining between them. As DNA, the CDR3 is TGTGCCAGTAGTACTGACGGGGGGGGGACCCAGCATTTT. Its translation: CASSTDGGGTQHF. Filled out from reference TRBV19 and TRBJ1-5, the complete variable domain reads DGGITQSPKYLFRKEGQNVTLSCEQNLNHDAMYWYRQDPGQGLRLIYYSQIVNDFQKGDIAEGYSVSREKKESFPLTVTSAQKNPTAFYLCASSTDGGGTQHFGDGTRLSIL.

This clonotype was observed a few times. The CDR3: CASSPTPPGQGLHEQYF. Here the CDR3 DNA reads TGCGCCAGCAGCCCGACACCTCCGGGACAGGGACTCCACGAGCAGTACTTC. The chain recombines TRBV5-1 with TRBJ2-7; 9 bases map to TRBD1. This CDR3 has 17 amino acids. The germline V gene encodes CDR1 SGHRS and CDR2 YFSETQ. The trim removed 4 bases at V and 5 bases at J, leaving 16 bases unmatched.

The gene calls are TRBV6-1 and TRBJ1-1, with 12 positions matching TRBD1. Germline CDR1 MNHNS, CDR2 SASEGT. Trimming at V came to 5 bases and at J to 6 bases, leaving 10 bases not matched to a gene. This CDR3 is 16 amino acids long. Here the CDR3 reads CASSSGTGGANSEAFF. CDR3 sequence (DNA): TGTGCCAGCAGTTCCGGGACAGGGGGCGCTAACTCTGAAGCTTTCTTT.

The rearrangement joins TRBV20-1 to TRBJ2-7; D perhaps matches TRBD1 (6 bases). The CDR3 is 13 residues long. V was cut by 3 bases and J by 4 bases, with 13 bases left in between. CDR1 DFQATT and CDR2 SNEGSKA come from the germline V gene (reference sequence). This CDR3 reads CSASKTGPYEQYF. The DNA for the CDR3 is TGCAGTGCTAGTAAAACAGGGCCGTACGAGCAGTACTTC.

In this sample, this clonotype turned up once. The chain employs TRBV6-6 and TRBJ1-2; D unclear. V lost 2 bases to trimming and J lost 5 bases, with 15 bases between them. This CDR3 is built from 15 residues. Germline lookup yields CDR1 MNHNY and CDR2 SVGAGI (reference sequence). The CDR3 DNA reads as TGTGCCAGCAGTTACGGGGAGGATCTTCGTTATGGCTACACCTTC. Protein: CASSYGEDLRYGYTF.

The chain is built from TRBV5-1 and TRBJ2-3; 8 nucleotides agree with TRBD1. J lost 1 base, V lost 3 bases, and 10 bases had no gene match. The CDR3 runs 17 residues. The germline V gene encodes CDR1 SGHRS and CDR2 YFSETQ. CDR3 loop: CASSSPQGAQGTDTQYF. In nucleotides, the CDR3 is TGCGCCAGCAGCTCACCTCAGGGGGCGCAGGGCACAGATACGCAGTATTTT.

This clonotype was picked up a small number of times. The chain carries TRBV6-1 and TRBJ2-1; possible D gene TRBD1, 6 bases. V was clipped by 5 bases and J by 5 bases, with 16 bases between them. CDR1 MNHNS and CDR2 SASEGT come from the germline V gene. The CDR3 spans 15 residues. The CDR3 loop reads CASSLQVRQDNEQFF. CDR3 sequence (DNA): TGTGCCAGCAGTTTACAGGTCCGACAGGACAATGAGCAGTTCTTC.

The gene calls are TRBV18 and TRBJ2-6; D is ambiguous. The CDR3 runs 13 residues. V was pared by 3 bases and J by 2 bases, with 2 bases between. Germline loops: CDR1 KGHSH, CDR2 LQKENI. The chain's CDR3 is CASSPTGANVLTF. Here the CDR3 DNA reads TGTGCCAGCTCACCTACTGGGGCCAACGTCCTGACTTTC.

The chain has TRBV7-9 and TRBJ2-5, with 8 bases lining up with TRBD1. CDR3 length: 16 residues. Germline values: CDR1 SEHNR, CDR2 FQNEAQ (reference sequence). Trimming cost V 3 bases and J 2 bases; bases outside gene matches: 8. CDR3 in DNA: TGTGCCAGCAGCTTCGGCGACAGGGGAGGACAAGAGACCCAGTACTTC. Protein product: CASSFGDRGGQETQYF.

This sequence joins TRBV18 and TRBJ1-6; D not resolved. The CDR3 is made up of 14 amino acids. Germline-derived CDR1 and CDR2 are KGHSH and LQKENI. Trimming left V 6 bases short and J 8 bases short, with 14 bases between. This chain's CDR3 is CASSPAGMDSPLHF. CDR3 in DNA: TGTGCCAGCTCTCCGGCAGGTATGGATTCACCCCTCCACTTT. The full variable domain, in which reference TRBV18 and TRBJ1-6 provide the parts outside the CDR3, is NAGVMQNPRHLVRRRGQEARLRCSPMKGHSHVYWYRQLPEEGLKFMVYLQKENIIDESGMPKERFSAEFPKEGPSILRIQQVVRGDSAAYFCASSPAGMDSPLHFGNGTRLTVT.

The J gene is TRBJ2-1, the V gene TRBV6-2 or TRBV6-3; 11 bases fit TRBD2. The CDR3 runs to 15 residues. The germline V gene encodes CDR1 MNHEY and CDR2 SVGEGT. The trim removed 7 bases at V and 7 bases at J, leaving 9 bases unmatched. CDR3 coding DNA: TGTGCCAGCAATTTCATAGCGGGGGGGCCAAATGAGCAGTTCTTC. Its protein is CASNFIAGGPNEQFF.

The CDR3 protein is CASSYTHPPGGYNEQFF. DNA for the CDR3: TGTGCCAGCAGTTACACACACCCTCCCGGGGGGTACAATGAGCAGTTCTTC. The chain joins TRBV6-8 to TRBJ2-1, with 7 positions matching TRBD2. From germline, CDR1 is MNHGY and CDR2 SAAAGT. This CDR3 comprises 17 residues. With V trimmed by 2 bases and J by 4 bases, 11 bases remained unmatched.

This clonotype is a singleton in its sample. This chain links TRBV2 with TRBJ2-1; 10 nucleotides line up with TRBD2. Germline values: CDR1 SNHLY, CDR2 FYNNEI. The CDR3 contains 15 residues. The V and J ends lost 5 bases and 4 bases, in that order; junction bases with no gene match: 5. The CDR3 DNA reads TGTGCCAGCAGTAGGCGGACTAGCGGTTACAATGAGCAGTTCTTC. Translated, it gives CASSRRTSGYNEQFF.

This rearrangement joins TRBV29-1 to TRBJ1-1; D might be TRBD1 (5 bases). Trimming cost V 4 bases and J 4 bases, with 16 bases left between them. CDR1 is SQVTM and CDR2 is ANQGSEA in the germline V gene. The CDR3 extends over 14 amino acids. CDR3 residues: CSVVGVGTATEAFF. CDR3 sequence (DNA): TGCAGCGTTGTGGGAGTAGGGACGGCCACTGAAGCTTTCTTT.